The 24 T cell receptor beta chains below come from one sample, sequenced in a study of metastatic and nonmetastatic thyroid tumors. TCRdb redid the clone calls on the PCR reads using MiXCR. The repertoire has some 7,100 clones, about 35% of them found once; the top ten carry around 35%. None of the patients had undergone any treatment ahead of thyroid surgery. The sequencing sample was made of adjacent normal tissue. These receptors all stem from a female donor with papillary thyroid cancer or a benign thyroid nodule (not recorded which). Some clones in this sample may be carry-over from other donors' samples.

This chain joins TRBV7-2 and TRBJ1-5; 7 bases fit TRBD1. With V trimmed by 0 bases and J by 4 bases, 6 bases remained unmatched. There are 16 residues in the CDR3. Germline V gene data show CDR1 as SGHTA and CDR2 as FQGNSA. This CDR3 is CASSLAVTGTNQPQHF. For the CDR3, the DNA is TGTGCCAGCAGCTTAGCTGTGACAGGGACAAATCAGCCCCAGCATTTT.

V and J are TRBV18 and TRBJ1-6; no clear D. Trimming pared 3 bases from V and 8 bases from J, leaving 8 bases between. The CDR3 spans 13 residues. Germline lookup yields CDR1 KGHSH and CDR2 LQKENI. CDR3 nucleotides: TGTGCCAGCTCACCCCTTCGTGATTCACCCCTCCACTTT. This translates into CASSPLRDSPLHF. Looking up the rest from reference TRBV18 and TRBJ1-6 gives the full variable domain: NAGVMQNPRHLVRRRGQEARLRCSPMKGHSHVYWYRQLPEEGLKFMVYLQKENIIDESGMPKERFSAEFPKEGPSILRIQQVVRGDSAAYFCASSPLRDSPLHFGNGTRLTVT.

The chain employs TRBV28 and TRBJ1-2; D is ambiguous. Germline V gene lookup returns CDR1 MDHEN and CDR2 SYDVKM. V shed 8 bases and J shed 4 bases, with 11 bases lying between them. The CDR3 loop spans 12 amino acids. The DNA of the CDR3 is TGTGCCAGCCGTGTGAAGGGCTATGGCTACACCTTC. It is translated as CASRVKGYGYTF.

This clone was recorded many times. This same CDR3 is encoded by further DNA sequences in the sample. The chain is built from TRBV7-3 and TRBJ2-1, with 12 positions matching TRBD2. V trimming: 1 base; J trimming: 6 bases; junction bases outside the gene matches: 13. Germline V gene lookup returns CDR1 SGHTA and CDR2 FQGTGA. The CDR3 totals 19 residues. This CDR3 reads CASSLMGTSGGRVFNEQFF. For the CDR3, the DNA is TGTGCCAGCAGCTTAATGGGTACTAGCGGGGGGCGGGTCTTCAATGAGCAGTTCTTC.

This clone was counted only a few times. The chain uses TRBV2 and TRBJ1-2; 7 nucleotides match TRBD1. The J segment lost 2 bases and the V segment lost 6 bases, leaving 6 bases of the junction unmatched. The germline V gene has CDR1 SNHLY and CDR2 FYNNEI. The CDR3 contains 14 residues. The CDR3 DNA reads TGTGCCAGCAGCATGACAGGGCCCAACTATGGCTACACCTTC. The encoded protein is CASSMTGPNYGYTF.

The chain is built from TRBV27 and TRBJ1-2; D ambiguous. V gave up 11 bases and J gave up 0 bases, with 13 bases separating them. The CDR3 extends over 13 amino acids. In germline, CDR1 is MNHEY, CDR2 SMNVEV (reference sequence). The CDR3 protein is CACAPHPNYGYTF. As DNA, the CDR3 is TGTGCCTGCGCCCCCCACCCTAACTATGGCTACACCTTC.

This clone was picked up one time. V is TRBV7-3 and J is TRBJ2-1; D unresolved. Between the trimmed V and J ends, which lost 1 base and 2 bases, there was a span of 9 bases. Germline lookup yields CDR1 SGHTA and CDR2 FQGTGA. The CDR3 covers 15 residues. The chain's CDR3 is CASSLRADAYNEQFF. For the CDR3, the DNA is TGTGCCAGCAGCTTAAGGGCAGACGCCTACAATGAGCAGTTCTTC.

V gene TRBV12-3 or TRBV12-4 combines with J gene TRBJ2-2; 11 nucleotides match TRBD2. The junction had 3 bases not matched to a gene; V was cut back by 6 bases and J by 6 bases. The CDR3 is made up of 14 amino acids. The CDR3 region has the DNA TGTGCCAGCAGGCTTAGCGGGAGGGCCGGGGAGCTGTTTTTT. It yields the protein CASRLSGRAGELFF.

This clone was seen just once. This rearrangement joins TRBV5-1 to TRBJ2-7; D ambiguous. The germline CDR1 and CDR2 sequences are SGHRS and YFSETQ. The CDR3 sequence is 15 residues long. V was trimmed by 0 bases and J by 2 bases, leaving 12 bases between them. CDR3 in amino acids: CASSLGLGGTYEQYF. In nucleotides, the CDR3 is TGCGCCAGCAGCTTGGGCTTGGGCGGTACCTACGAGCAGTACTTC.

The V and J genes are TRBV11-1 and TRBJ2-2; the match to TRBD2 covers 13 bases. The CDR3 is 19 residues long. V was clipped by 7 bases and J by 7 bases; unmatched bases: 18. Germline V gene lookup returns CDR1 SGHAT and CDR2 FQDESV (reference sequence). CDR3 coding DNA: TGTGCCAGCACCTCTCGAGCCTTCGGACTAGCGGGAGTAGGCGGGGAGCTGTTTTTT. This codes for CASTSRAFGLAGVGGELFF.

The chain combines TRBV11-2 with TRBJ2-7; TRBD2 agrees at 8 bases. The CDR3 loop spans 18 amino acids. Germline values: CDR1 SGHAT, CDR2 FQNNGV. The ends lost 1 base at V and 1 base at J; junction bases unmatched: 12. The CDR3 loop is CASSLVFPSSGSSYEQYF. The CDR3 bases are TGTGCCAGCAGCTTAGTCTTCCCCAGCAGCGGGAGTTCCTACGAGCAGTACTTC.

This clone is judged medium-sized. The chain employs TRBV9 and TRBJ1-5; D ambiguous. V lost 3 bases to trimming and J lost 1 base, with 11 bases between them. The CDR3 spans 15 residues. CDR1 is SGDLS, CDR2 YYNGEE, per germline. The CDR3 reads CASSAGPVSNQPQHF. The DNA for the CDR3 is TGTGCCAGCAGCGCAGGCCCCGTGAGCAATCAGCCCCAGCATTTT.

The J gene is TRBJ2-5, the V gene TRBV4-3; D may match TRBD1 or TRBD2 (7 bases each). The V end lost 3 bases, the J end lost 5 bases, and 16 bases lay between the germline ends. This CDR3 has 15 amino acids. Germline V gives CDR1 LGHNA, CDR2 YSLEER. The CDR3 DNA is TGCGCCAGCAGCCAGGGACAGCGGGGTGCGGAGACCCAGTACTTC. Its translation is CASSQGQRGAETQYF.

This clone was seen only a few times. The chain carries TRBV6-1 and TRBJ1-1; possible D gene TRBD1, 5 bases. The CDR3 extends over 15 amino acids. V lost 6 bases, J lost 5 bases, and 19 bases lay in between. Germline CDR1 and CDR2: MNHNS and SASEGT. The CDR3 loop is CASRGGTVSKTEAFF. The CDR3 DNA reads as TGTGCCAGCAGGGGGGGGACGGTGTCGAAGACTGAAGCTTTCTTT.

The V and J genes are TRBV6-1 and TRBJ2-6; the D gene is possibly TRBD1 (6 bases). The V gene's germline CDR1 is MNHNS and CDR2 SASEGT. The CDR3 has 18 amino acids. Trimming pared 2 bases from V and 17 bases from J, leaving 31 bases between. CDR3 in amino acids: CASSELRTVLSGAKLVTF. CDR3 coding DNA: TGTGCCAGCAGTGAACTCCGGACAGTTTTATCCGGGGCCAAGCTAGTGACTTTC.

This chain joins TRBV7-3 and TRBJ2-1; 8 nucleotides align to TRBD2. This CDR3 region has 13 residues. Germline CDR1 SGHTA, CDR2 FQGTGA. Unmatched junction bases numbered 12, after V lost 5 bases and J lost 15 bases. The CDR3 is CASSAPRGGAAFF. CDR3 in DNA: TGTGCCAGCAGCGCACCCCGGGGGGGGGCGGCGTTCTTC.

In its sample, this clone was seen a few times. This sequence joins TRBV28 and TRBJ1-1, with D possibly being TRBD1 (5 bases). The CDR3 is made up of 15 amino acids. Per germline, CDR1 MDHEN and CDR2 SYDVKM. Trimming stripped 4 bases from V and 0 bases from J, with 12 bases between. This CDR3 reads CASSSSWTLNTEAFF. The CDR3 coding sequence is TGTGCCAGCAGTTCGTCCTGGACATTGAACACTGAAGCTTTCTTT. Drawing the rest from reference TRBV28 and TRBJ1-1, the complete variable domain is DVKVTQSSRYLVKRTGEKVFLECVQDMDHENMFWYRQDPGLGLRLIYFSYDVKMKEKGDIPEGYSVSREKKERFSLILESASTNQTSMYLCASSSSWTLNTEAFFGQGTRLTVV.

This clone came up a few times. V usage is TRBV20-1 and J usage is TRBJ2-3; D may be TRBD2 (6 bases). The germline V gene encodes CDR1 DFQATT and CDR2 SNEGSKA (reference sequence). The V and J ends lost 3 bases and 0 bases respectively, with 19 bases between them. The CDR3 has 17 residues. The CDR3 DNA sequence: TGCAGTGCTAGGCGGGGTGGGGCGTGCCTGAGCACAGATACGCAGTATTTT. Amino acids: CSARRGGACLSTDTQYF.

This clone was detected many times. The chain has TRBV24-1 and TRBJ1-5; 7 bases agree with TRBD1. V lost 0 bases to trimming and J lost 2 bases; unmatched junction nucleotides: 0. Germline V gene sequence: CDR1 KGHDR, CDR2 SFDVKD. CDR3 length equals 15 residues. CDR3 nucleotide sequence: TGTGCCACCAGTGATTTGGACAGGGGCAATCAGCCCCAGCATTTT. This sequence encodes CATSDLDRGNQPQHF.

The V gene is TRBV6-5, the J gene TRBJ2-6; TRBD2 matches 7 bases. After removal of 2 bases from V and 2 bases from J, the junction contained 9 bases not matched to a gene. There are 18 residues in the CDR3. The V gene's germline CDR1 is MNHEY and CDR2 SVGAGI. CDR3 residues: CASSYLGRSRAGANVLTF. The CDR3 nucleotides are TGTGCCAGCAGTTACCTCGGGAGGAGCAGGGCTGGGGCCAACGTCCTGACTTTC.

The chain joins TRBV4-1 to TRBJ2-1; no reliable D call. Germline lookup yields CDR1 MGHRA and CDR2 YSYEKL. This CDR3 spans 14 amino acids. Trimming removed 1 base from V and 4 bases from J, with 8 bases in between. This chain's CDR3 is CASSQVGGYNEQFF. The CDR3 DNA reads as TGCGCCAGCAGCCAAGTTGGCGGTTACAATGAGCAGTTCTTC.

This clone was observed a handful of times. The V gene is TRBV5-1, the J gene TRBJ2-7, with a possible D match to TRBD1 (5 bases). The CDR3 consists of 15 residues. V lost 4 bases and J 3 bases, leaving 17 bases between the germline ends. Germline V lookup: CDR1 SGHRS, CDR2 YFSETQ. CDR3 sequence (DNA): TGCGCCAGCAGCCCGGTTCAGGGAAGAGACTACGAGCAGTACTTC. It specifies CASSPVQGRDYEQYF.

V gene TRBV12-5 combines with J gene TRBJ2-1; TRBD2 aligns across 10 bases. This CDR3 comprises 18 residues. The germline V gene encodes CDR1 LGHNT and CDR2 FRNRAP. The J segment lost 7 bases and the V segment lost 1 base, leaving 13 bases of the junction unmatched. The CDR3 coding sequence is TGTGCTAGTGGTTTGGAAAGGACTAGCGGTACACTTGGGAATGAGCAGTTCTTC. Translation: CASGLERTSGTLGNEQFF.

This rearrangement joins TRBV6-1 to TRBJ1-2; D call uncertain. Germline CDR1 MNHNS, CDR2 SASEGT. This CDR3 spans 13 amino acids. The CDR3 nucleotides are TGTGACATCCTCAGAGAAGAGAAGTATGGCTACACCTTC. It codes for CDILREEKYGYTF.